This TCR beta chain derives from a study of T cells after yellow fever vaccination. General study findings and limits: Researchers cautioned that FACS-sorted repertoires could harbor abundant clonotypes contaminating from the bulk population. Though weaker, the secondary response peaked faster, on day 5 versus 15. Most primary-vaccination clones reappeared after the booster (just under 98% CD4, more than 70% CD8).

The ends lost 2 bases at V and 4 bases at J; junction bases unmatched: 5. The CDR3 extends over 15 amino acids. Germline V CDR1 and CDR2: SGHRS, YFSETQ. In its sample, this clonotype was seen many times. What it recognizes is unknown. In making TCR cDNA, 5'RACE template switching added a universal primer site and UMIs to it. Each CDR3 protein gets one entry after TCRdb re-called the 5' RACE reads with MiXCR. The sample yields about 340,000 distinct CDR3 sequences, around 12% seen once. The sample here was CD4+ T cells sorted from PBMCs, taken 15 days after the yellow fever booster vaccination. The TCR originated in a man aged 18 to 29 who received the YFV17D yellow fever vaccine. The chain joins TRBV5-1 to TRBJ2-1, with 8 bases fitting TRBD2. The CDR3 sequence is CASSFGAGDYNEQFF. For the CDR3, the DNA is TGCGCCAGCAGCTTTGGAGCGGGGGATTACAATGAGCAGTTCTTC.